These T cell receptor beta chains were read from a single sample in a study of CD8 T cell repertoires and HIV-1 epitope variants. Sequencing used immunoSEQ multiplex PCR; TCRdb keeps in-frame clones, though not all of them. The sample has some 5,600 clones, approximately 62% seen once. The antigens of these receptors remain unknown. Material for sequencing was cultured CD8+ T cells derived from PBMCs. These receptor sequences come from a male donor with HIV. Each CDR3 is given without its conserved first and last residue.

v_call: TRBV6-1
cdr3_aa: AIAGGINTGELF

v_call: TRBV6-4
cdr3_aa: ASSAGDTGELF

v_call: TRBV28
cdr3_aa: ASSLIGLSYNEQF

v_call: TRBV28
cdr3_aa: ASSTNYGYT

v_call: TRBV6-5
cdr3_aa: ASRLGANTGELF

v_call: TRBV28
cdr3_aa: ASSLLTDANSPLH

v_call: TRBV6-1
cdr3_aa: ASSARDSGEQY

v_call: TRBV28
cdr3_aa: ASSYGRGNTGELF

v_call: TRBV6-6
cdr3_aa: ASSYGGNTEAF

v_call: TRBV29-1
cdr3_aa: SVEDMGGVDGYT

v_call: TRBV28
cdr3_aa: ATLGQGVAAEAF

v_call: TRBV2
cdr3_aa: ASSSEQGARGYT

v_call: TRBV27
cdr3_aa: ASSLSWAVQETQY

v_call: TRBV4-3
cdr3_aa: ASSQDGVAGGVSNTGELF

v_call: TRBV5-1
cdr3_aa: ASSLTVGYEQF

v_call: TRBV11-2
cdr3_aa: ASSPGGGFNEKLF

v_call: TRBV6-5
cdr3_aa: ASSYSGYEQF

v_call: TRBV27
cdr3_aa: ASSFGTGDEQY

v_call: TRBV28
cdr3_aa: ASSLWVARGPSPDTQY

v_call: TRBV28
cdr3_aa: ASSQPRRQLANYGYT

v_call: TRBV7-6
cdr3_aa: ASSPGTGGLTNEKLF

v_call: TRBV10-3
cdr3_aa: AIMGSDSYEQY

v_call: TRBV7-9
cdr3_aa: ASSSTLRTGNPYEQY

v_call: TRBV27
cdr3_aa: ASSPQTGSSSYEQY

v_call: TRBV5-1
cdr3_aa: ASSEGLAGVETQY

v_call: TRBV18
cdr3_aa: ASSPPGLADTEAF

v_call: TRBV5-1
cdr3_aa: ASSLGLAGPDTQY

v_call: TRBV6-5
cdr3_aa: ASSASSTETQY

v_call: TRBV10-3
cdr3_aa: AISDHRGRNIQY

v_call: TRBV5-1
cdr3_aa: ASSQGQGAYNEQF

v_call: TRBV7-9
cdr3_aa: ASSLDRGLNEQF

v_call: TRBV28
cdr3_aa: ASSLLLISYEQY

v_call: TRBV28
cdr3_aa: ASRPGTYSTDTQY

v_call: TRBV6-5
cdr3_aa: ASSAGTIEQY

v_call: TRBV4-1
cdr3_aa: ASSRILDYEQY

v_call: TRBV6-6
cdr3_aa: ASSSGQGNYGYT

v_call: TRBV29-1
cdr3_aa: SVVRGQGGYT

v_call: TRBV4-2
cdr3_aa: ASSQGRGLGSQETQY

v_call: TRBV5-4
cdr3_aa: ASSLEPDSYEQY

v_call: TRBV30
cdr3_aa: AWGGGGAGSDEQF

v_call: TRBV28
cdr3_aa: ASSLLAGDYVSTDTQY

v_call: TRBV6-5
cdr3_aa: ASSYSRNTIY

v_call: TRBV13
cdr3_aa: ASSSAGIDQETQY

v_call: TRBV29-1
cdr3_aa: SVESGHGYT

v_call: TRBV6-1
cdr3_aa: ASSLTTTQNYGYT

v_call: TRBV27
cdr3_aa: ASRPSPAAGANVLT